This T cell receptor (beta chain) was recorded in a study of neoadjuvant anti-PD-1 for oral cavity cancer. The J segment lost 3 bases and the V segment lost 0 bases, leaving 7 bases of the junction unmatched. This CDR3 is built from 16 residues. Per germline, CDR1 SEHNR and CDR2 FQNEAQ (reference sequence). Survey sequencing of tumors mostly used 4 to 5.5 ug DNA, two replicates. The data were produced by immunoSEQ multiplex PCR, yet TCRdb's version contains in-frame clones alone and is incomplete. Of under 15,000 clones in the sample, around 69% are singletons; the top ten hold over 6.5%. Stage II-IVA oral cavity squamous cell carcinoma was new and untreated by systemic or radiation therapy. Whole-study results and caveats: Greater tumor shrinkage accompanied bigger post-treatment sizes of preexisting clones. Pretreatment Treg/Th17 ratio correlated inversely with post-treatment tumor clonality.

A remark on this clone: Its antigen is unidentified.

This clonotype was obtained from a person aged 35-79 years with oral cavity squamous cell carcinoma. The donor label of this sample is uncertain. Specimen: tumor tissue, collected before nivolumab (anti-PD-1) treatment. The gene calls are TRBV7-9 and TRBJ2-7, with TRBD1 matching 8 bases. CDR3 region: CASSLAKSGGRYEQYF. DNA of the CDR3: TGTGCCAGCAGCTTAGCGAAGTCAGGGGGCCGCTACGAGCAGTACTTC.